The 3 T cell receptor beta chains below were found in one sample sequenced in a study of blood T cell repertoires in COVID-19. Some clones are missing from TCRdb's copy, which holds only in-frame ones; the method was immunoSEQ multiplex PCR. The table records around 100,000 clones, 70% to 90% of them present only once. The source material was peripheral blood. These TCRs come from a woman in her sixties or seventies who had recovered from COVID-19.

This chain uses TRBV28 with TRBJ1-3, with unresolved D. The CDR3 runs 14 residues. V was trimmed by 6 bases and J by 4 bases, leaving 13 bases between them. Germline V gives CDR1 MDHEN, CDR2 SYDVKM. The CDR3 protein is CASSPRGTGNTIYF. The DNA for the CDR3 is TGTGCCAGCAGCCCCCGGGGAACGGGAAACACCATATATTTT.

The rearrangement joins TRBV5-5 to TRBJ1-2; 8 bases line up with TRBD1. CDR1 is SGHKS, CDR2 YYEKEE, per germline (reference sequence). CDR3 length: 16 amino acids. Unmatched junction bases numbered 11, after V lost 4 bases and J lost 3 bases. The CDR3 DNA sequence: TGTGCCAGCAGCCCGACTCCGGGACAGGCTGACTATGGCTACACCTTC. The encoded protein is CASSPTPGQADYGYTF. The full variable domain, rest sourced from reference TRBV5-5 and TRBJ1-2, is DAGVTQSPTHLIKTRGQQVTLRCSPISGHKSVSWYQQVLGQGPQFIFQYYEKEERGRGNFPDRFSARQFPNYSSELNVNALLLGDSALYLCASSPTPGQADYGYTFGSGTRLTVV.

The chain employs TRBV2 and TRBJ2-2, with a tentative D call TRBD2 (5 bases). Germline V gives CDR1 SNHLY, CDR2 FYNNEI. V lost 4 bases and J lost 1, with 13 bases in between. CDR3 length: 16 amino acids. The CDR3, as DNA: TGTGCCAGCAGTGGTTTCGGGATAGAGAACACCGGGGAGCTGTTTTTT. Translation gives CASSGFGIENTGELFF. Combining the CDR3 with reference TRBV2 and TRBJ2-2 gives the whole variable domain EPEVTQTPSHQVTQMGQEVILRCVPISNHLYFYWYRQILGQKVEFLVSFYNNEISEKSEIFDDQFSVERPDGSNFTLKIRSTKLEDSAMYFCASSGFGIENTGELFFGEGSRLTVL.